The rows below give T cell receptor beta chains drawn from one sample of a study of human T cells and chemical hapten exposure. From the RACE reads, TCRdb called clonotypes with MiXCR, one entry per CDR3 protein. Here the sample spans 95,000 to 150,000 distinct CDR3 sequences, about 11% being singletons. This specimen consisted of whole blood, obtained in connection with sensitization to the hapten diphenylcyclopropenone (DPC). These receptors were taken from a woman between 50 and 59 years old with alopecia areata. Some clones in this sample may be carry-over from other donors' samples. The CDR3 runs from the conserved cysteine through the conserved F or W. The D gene is left open where the match is weak. Expanded clones get a size class; other rows say once, few or many, or leave the size out.

CDR3,DNA,D,J,size,V
CASRFPGTGSAEAFF,TGTGCCAGCCGTTTCCCCGGGACAGGGAGCGCTGAAGCTTTCTTT,TRBD1,TRBJ1-1,few,TRBV28
CSVGGGATNTEAFF,TGCAGCGTTGGAGGGGGCGCGACGAACACTGAAGCTTTCTTT,TRBD1,TRBJ1-1,NA,TRBV29-1
CSARQGRFGYTF,TGCAGTGCTAGACAGGGAAGATTTGGCTACACCTTC,NA,TRBJ1-2,few,TRBV20-1
CASSLWPRDSGGNEQFF,TGTGCCAGCAGCCTCTGGCCCCGGGACTCAGGGGGGAATGAGCAGTTCTTC,NA,TRBJ2-1,many,TRBV11-2
CASSLGGSGRGTEQFF,TGTGCCAGCAGCTTAGGAGGCAGCGGGAGGGGGACTGAGCAGTTCTTC,TRBD2,TRBJ2-1,NA,TRBV7-2
CSAPRGDNTGELFF,TGCAGTGCCCCTCGCGGGGACAACACCGGGGAGCTGTTTTTT,NA,TRBJ2-2,NA,TRBV20-1
CAISDLPAGADTDTQYF,TGTGCCATCAGTGACCTCCCAGCGGGGGCTGACACAGATACGCAGTATTTT,TRBD2,TRBJ2-3,few,TRBV10-3
CASKDQGARQPQHF,TGTGCCAGCAAGGATCAGGGGGCTCGGCAGCCCCAGCATTTT,TRBD1,TRBJ1-5,few,TRBV2
CASSPKGGNPNTEAFF,TGTGCCAGCTCACCCAAAGGAGGGAATCCGAACACTGAAGCTTTCTTT,NA,TRBJ1-1,NA,TRBV18
CASSPLGSGGTDTQYF,TGTGCCAGCTCACCATTGGGAAGCGGGGGCACAGATACGCAGTATTTT,TRBD2,TRBJ2-3,few,TRBV18
CSGRAGGYNEQFF,TGCAGCGGCAGGGCGGGAGGGTACAATGAGCAGTTCTTC,TRBD2,TRBJ2-1,many,TRBV29-1
CSVAEGNNEQYF,TGCAGCGTTGCTGAGGGTAACAACGAGCAGTACTTC,NA,TRBJ2-7,many,TRBV29-1
CASIGLAGGPDEQYF,TGCGCCAGCATAGGACTAGCGGGGGGGCCAGACGAGCAGTACTTC,TRBD2,TRBJ2-7,once,TRBV5-1
CASSLFGTGNQPQHF,TGTGCCAGCAGCTTATTTGGGACAGGCAATCAGCCCCAGCATTTT,TRBD1,TRBJ1-5,NA,TRBV7-8
CASRSGHLRTDTQYF,TGTGCCAGCAGATCGGGACATCTCCGCACAGATACGCAGTATTTT,NA,TRBJ2-3,few,TRBV2
CASSSPGLAGGGSTDTQYF,TGTGCCAGCAGCTCTCCGGGACTAGCGGGGGGGGGTAGCACAGATACGCAGTATTTT,TRBD2,TRBJ2-3,NA,TRBV11-2
CASSFDYYEQYF,TGTGCCAGCAGCTTCGACTACTACGAGCAGTACTTC,NA,TRBJ2-7,many,TRBV6-2/TRBV6-3
CASSYGTSGNEQYF,TGTGCCAGCAGTTACGGGACTAGCGGGAACGAGCAGTACTTC,TRBD2,TRBJ2-7,few,TRBV6-5
CASSRTGFGEQFF,TGTGCCAGCAGCCGGACAGGCTTTGGTGAGCAGTTCTTC,TRBD1,TRBJ2-1,few,TRBV14
CSVARTGEEQYF,TGCAGCGTCGCTCGGACAGGAGAAGAGCAGTACTTC,TRBD1,TRBJ2-7,many,TRBV29-1
CAITQDMTGANVLTF,TGTGCCATCACCCAAGACATGACTGGGGCCAACGTCCTGACTTTC,NA,TRBJ2-6,NA,TRBV10-3
CSASTGETQYF,TGCAGTGCCTCGACCGGAGAGACCCAGTACTTC,NA,TRBJ2-5,few,TRBV20-1
CAITNTGGETEAFF,TGTGCCATCACTAACACAGGGGGTGAGACTGAAGCTTTCTTT,TRBD1,TRBJ1-1,few,TRBV10-3
CASTQAQGIGQPQHF,TGTGCCAGCACCCAGGCTCAGGGTATCGGTCAGCCCCAGCATTTT,NA,TRBJ1-5,few,TRBV2
CASSFGVNGKLFF,TGTGCCAGCAGTTTTGGGGTAAATGGAAAACTGTTTTTT,NA,TRBJ1-4,few,TRBV28
CASMRRGADTKYF,TGTGCCAGCATGAGGAGGGGCGCGGATACGAAGTATTTT,NA,TRBJ2-3,NA,TRBV28
CASSQGGMGDEQFF,TGCGCCAGCAGCCAAGGCGGGATGGGGGATGAGCAGTTCTTC,NA,TRBJ2-1,many,TRBV4-3
CASSLGRECQDTQYF,TGTGCCAGCAGTTTGGGGCGGGAGTGCCAAGATACGCAGTATTTT,TRBD2,TRBJ2-3,NA,TRBV28
CASSRSGQGPEQYF,TGTGCCAGCAGCCGCTCGGGACAAGGCCCCGAGCAGTACTTC,NA,TRBJ2-7,few,TRBV6-5
CASSQVEGREQYF,TGCGCCAGCAGCCAAGTTGAAGGGCGCGAGCAGTACTTC,NA,TRBJ2-7,NA,TRBV4-1
CASSFRGREGQDSQYF,TGTGCCAGCAGCTTCCGAGGGCGGGAGGGCCAGGATTCGCAGTACTTC,TRBD2,TRBJ2-7,NA,TRBV7-8
CASSPRGGGSNEQFF,TGTGCCAGCAGCCCGCGAGGGGGCGGAAGCAATGAGCAGTTCTTC,TRBD1,TRBJ2-1,many,TRBV11-2
CSVEGQGVTDTQYF,TGCAGCGTCGAGGGACAGGGTGTAACAGATACGCAGTATTTT,TRBD1,TRBJ2-3,few,TRBV29-1
CASSLRTGSNQPQHF,TGTGCCAGCAGCCTCCGGACAGGAAGCAATCAGCCCCAGCATTTT,TRBD1,TRBJ1-5,many,TRBV27
CASSLDTGGNSPLHF,TGTGCCAGCAGTTTAGACACAGGGGGCAATTCACCCCTCCACTTT,TRBD1,TRBJ1-6,few,TRBV12-3/TRBV12-4
CASSPLPRDQPQHF,TGTGCCAGCTCACCACTCCCCCGGGACCAGCCCCAGCATTTT,NA,TRBJ1-5,NA,TRBV18
CSATSRSYQETQYF,TGCAGTGCTACCTCCAGGAGCTACCAAGAGACCCAGTACTTC,NA,TRBJ2-5,NA,TRBV20-1
CASSSGAGPYGYTF,TGTGCCAGCAGCTCAGGCGCAGGGCCCTATGGCTACACCTTC,NA,TRBJ1-2,few,TRBV2
CASSLTQAGGTDTQYF,TGCGCCAGCAGCCTGACACAAGCGGGGGGCACAGATACGCAGTATTTT,TRBD2,TRBJ2-3,many,TRBV4-1
CASSPGPEAFF,TGTGCCAGCAGCCCAGGGCCCGAAGCTTTCTTT,NA,TRBJ1-1,many,TRBV14
CASSKGRARTMVTETQYF,TGTGCCAGCAGCAAAGGTCGTGCTAGAACGATGGTGACAGAGACCCAGTACTTC,NA,TRBJ2-5,many,TRBV21-1